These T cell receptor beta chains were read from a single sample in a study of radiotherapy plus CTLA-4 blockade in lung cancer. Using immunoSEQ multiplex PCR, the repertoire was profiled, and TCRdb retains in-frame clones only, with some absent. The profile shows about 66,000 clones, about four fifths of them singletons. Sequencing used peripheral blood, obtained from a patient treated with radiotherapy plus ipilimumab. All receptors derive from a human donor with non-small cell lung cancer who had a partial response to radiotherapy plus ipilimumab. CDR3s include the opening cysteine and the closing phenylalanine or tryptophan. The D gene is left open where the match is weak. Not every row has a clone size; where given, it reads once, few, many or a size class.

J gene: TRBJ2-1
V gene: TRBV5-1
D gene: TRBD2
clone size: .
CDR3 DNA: TGCGCCAGCAGCTTGGATAGCGGGAGATGGAGTGAGCAGTTCTTC
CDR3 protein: CASSLDSGRWSEQFF

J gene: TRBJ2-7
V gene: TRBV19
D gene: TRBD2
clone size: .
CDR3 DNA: TGTGCCAGTAGTAGAGTAGCGGGAGTGGCCTACGAGCAGTACTTC
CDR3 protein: CASSRVAGVAYEQYF

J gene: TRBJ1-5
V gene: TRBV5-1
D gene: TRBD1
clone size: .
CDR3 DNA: TGCGCCAGCAGCCTTACAGGGGGCGACGAGCCCCAGCATTTT
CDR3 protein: CASSLTGGDEPQHF

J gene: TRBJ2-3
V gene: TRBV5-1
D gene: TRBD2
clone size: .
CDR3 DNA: TGCGCCAGCAGCTATGGGACTAGAGGGCTCACAGATACGCAGTATTTT
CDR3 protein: CASSYGTRGLTDTQYF

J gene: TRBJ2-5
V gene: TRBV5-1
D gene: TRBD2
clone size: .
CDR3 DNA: TGCGCCAGCAGCTTGGAGAGCGGGGGGGAGACCCAGTACTTC
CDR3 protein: CASSLESGGETQYF

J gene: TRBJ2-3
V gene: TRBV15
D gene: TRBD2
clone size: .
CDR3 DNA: TGTGCCACCAGCAGGACTAGCGGGAGGGTAGATACGCAGTATTTT
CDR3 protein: CATSRTSGRVDTQYF

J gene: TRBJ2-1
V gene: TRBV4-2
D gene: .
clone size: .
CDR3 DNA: TGTGCCAGCAGCCAAGACCCTCGCGGTAATGAGCAGTTCTTC
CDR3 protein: CASSQDPRGNEQFF

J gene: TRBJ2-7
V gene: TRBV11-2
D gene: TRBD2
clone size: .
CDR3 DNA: TGTGCCAGCAGCTTAGTTCTAGCGGGAGGCCATGCCTACGAGCAGTACTTC
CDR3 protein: CASSLVLAGGHAYEQYF

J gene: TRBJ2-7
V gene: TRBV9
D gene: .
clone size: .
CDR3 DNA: TGTGCCAGCAGCAGCGGACCATCCTACGAGCAGTACTTC
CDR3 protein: CASSSGPSYEQYF

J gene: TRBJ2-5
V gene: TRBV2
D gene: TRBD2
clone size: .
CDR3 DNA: TGTGCCAGCAGCCACGGACTAGCAGAAGAGACCCAGTACTTC
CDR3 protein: CASSHGLAEETQYF

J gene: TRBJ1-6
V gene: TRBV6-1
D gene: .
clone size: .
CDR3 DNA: TGTGCCAGCAGAGAGGTTAATAATTCACCCCTCCACTTT
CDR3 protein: CASREVNNSPLHF

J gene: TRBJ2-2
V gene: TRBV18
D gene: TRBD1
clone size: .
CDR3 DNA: TGTGCCAGCTCACCCCTAGGACAGGCACCAGGCGCCGGGGAGCTGTTTTTT
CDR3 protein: CASSPLGQAPGAGELFF

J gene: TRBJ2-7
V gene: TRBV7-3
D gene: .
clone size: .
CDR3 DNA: TGTGCCAGCAGATCCCGCGGGACCCTCGGGGCCGAGCAGTACTTC
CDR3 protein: CASRSRGTLGAEQYF

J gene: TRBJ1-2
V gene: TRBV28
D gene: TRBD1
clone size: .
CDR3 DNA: TGTGCCAGCAGTTTATTAGGGACAGGGGGCTATGGCTACACCTTC
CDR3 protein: CASSLLGTGGYGYTF

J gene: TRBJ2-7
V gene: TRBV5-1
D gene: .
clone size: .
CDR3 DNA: TGCGCCAGCAGCTTTAGTGAGCGGACCTACGAGCAGTACTTC
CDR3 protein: CASSFSERTYEQYF

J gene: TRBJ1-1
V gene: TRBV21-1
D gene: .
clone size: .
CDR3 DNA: TGTGCCGGGAGGACAGGGCACACTGAAGCTTTCTTT
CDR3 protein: CAGRTGHTEAFF

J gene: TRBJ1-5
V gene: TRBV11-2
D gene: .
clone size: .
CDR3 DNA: TGTGCCAGCAGCTTGAACAGGGGCAATCAGCCCCAGCATTTT
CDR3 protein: CASSLNRGNQPQHF

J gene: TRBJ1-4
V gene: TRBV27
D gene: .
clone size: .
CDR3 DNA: TGTGCCAGCAGTCTTATCGGCGGAAATAATGAAAAACTGTTTTTT
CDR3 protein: CASSLIGGNNEKLFF

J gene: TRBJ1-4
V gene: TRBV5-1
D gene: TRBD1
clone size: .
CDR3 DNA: TGCGCCAGCAGCTTAGGACAGGTTAATGAAAAACTGTTTTTT
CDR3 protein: CASSLGQVNEKLFF

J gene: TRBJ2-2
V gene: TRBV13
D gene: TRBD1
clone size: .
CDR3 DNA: TGTGCCAGCAGCTCAAACAGGGGTGAGGACACCGGGGAGCTGTTTTTT
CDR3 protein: CASSSNRGEDTGELFF

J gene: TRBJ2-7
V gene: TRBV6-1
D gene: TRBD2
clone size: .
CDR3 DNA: TGTGCCAGCAGTGACGTGGAGCGGGAGGTTTACGAGCAGTACTTC
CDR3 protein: CASSDVEREVYEQYF

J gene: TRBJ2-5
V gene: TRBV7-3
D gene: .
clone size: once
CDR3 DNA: TGTGCCAGCAGCTTATACGGGAGAGAGACCCAGTACTTC
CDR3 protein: CASSLYGRETQYF

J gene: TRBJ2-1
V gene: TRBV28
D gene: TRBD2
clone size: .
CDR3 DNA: TGTGCCAGCTTTCGAAATGCGGGAGGCCCCTACAATGAGCAGTTCTTC
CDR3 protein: CASFRNAGGPYNEQFF

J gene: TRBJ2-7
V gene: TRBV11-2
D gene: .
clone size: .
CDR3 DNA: TGTGCCAGCAGCTTAGATTATCGCGGCCCCTACGAGCAGTACTTC
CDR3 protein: CASSLDYRGPYEQYF

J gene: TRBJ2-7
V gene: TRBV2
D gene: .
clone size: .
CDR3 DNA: TGTGCCAGCAGTGAATACGGCTACTACTCCTACGAGCAGTACTTC
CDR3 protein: CASSEYGYYSYEQYF

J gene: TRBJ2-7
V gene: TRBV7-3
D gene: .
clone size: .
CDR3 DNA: TGTGCCAGCAGCTTAACTTCCCAAGAGCAGTACTTC
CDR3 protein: CASSLTSQEQYF

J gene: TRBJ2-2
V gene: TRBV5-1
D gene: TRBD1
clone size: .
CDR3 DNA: TGCGCCAGCAGTATTAGACAGGGGACCTCCGGGGAGCTGTTTTTT
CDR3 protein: CASSIRQGTSGELFF

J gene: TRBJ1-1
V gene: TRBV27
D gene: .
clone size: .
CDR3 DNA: TGTGCCAGCAGTTTAAGGGGGAACACTGAAGCTTTCTTT
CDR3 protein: CASSLRGNTEAFF

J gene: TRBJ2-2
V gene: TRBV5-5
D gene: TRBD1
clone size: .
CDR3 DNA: TGTGCCAGCAGCGCGCCGGGACAGGGGAACACCGGGGAGCTGTTTTTT
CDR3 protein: CASSAPGQGNTGELFF

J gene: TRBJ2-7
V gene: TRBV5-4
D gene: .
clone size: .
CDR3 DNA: TGTGCCAGCAGCTTGGGGGGGGCTAGCGGCTACGAGCAGTACTTC
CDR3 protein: CASSLGGASGYEQYF

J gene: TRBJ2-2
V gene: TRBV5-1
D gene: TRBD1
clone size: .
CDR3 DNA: TGCGCCAGCAGCTTGGTGGGACAGGGTACCACCGGGGAGCTGTTTTTT
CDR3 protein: CASSLVGQGTTGELFF

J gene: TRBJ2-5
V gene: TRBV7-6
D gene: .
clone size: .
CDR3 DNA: TGTGCCAGCAGCCAAGGAAACAGGGAGCTGGAGACCCAGTACTTC
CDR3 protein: CASSQGNRELETQYF

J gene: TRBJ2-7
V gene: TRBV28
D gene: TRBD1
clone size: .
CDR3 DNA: TGTGCCAGCAGTGCCGGGGACAGGGCTTACGAGCAGTACTTC
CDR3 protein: CASSAGDRAYEQYF

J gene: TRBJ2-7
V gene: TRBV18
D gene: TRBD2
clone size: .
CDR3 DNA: TGTGCCAGCTCAGCCACCGCAGGTGCCGGGAGGGGTTACGAGCAGTACTTC
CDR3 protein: CASSATAGAGRGYEQYF

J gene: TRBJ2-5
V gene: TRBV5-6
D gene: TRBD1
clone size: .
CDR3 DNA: TGTGCCAGCAGCCAAAGTCGGACAGGGGCGAGCCAAGAGACCCAGTACTTC
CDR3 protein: CASSQSRTGASQETQYF

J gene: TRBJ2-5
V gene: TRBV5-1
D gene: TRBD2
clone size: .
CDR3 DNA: TGCGCCAGCAGCTTGGCCATCGGGGGGGGGCTAGGAGAGACCCAGTACTTC
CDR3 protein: CASSLAIGGGLGETQYF

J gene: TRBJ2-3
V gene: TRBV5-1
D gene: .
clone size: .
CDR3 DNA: TGCGCCAGCAGCTTGACGGCAGATACGCAGTATTTT
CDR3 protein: CASSLTADTQYF

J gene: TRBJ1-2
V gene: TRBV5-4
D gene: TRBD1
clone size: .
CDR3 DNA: TGTGCCAGCAGCTTGGGTCGGACAGGGGGCTTCTATGGCTACACCTTC
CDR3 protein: CASSLGRTGGFYGYTF

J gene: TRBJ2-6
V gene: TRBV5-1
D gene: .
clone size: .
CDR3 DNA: TGCGCCAGCAGCTTGGTTAGTGGGGCCGGGGCCAACGTCCTGACTTTC
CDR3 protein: CASSLVSGAGANVLTF

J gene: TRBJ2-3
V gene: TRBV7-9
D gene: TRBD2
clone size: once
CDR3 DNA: TGTGCCAGCAGCTCCACTAGCGGATGGAGCACAGATACGCAGTATTTT
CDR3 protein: CASSSTSGWSTDTQYF

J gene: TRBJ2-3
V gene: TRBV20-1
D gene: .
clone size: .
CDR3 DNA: TGCAGTGCCCAGGGAGATACGCAGTATTTT
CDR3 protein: CSAQGDTQYF

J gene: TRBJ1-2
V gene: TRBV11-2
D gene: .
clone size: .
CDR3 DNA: TGTGCCAGCAGCCGGACCATAGGACAGTCAGGGAACTATGGCTACACCTTC
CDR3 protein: CASSRTIGQSGNYGYTF

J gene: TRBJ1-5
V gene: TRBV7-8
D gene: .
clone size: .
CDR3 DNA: TGTGCCAGCAGCTTATCAGAGGGAGGAGGAAATCAGCCCCAGCATTTT
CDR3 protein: CASSLSEGGGNQPQHF

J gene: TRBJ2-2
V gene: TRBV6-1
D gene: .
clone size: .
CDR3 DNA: TGTGCCAGCAACTATGGTAGCGGTTTCACCGGGGAGCTGTTTTTT
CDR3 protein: CASNYGSGFTGELFF

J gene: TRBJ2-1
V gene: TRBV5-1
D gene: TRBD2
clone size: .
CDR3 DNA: TGCGCCAGCAGGGGACTAGCGGACACAATGGGGCAGTTCTTC
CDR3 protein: CASRGLADTMGQFF

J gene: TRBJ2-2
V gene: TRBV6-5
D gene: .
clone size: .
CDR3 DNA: TGTGCCAGCAGCCTATTAGAAACCGGGGAGCTGTTTTTT
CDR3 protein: CASSLLETGELFF

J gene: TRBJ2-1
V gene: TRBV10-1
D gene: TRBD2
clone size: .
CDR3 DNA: TGCGCCAGCAGTTGGACTAGAACGGGTGAGCAGTTCTTC
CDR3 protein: CASSWTRTGEQFF

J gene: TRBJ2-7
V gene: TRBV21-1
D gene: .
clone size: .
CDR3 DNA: TGTGCCAGCCATTACAGGGAAGTCATGGACGAGCAGTACTTC
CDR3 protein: CASHYREVMDEQYF

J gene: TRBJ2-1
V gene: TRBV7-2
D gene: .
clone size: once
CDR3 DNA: TGTGCCAGCAGCCTAGTAGCGAGTAGCAATGAGCAGTTCTTC
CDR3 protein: CASSLVASSNEQFF

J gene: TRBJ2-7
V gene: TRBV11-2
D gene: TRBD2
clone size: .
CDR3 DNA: TGTGCCAGCAGCTTAGAAGGCAGGCGACTAGCAGGATACGAGCAGTACTTC
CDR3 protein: CASSLEGRRLAGYEQYF

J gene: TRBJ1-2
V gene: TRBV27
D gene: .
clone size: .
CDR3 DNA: TGTGCCAGCAGCCCGTCTTCGGCAGGGGGCTACACCTTC
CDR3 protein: CASSPSSAGGYTF

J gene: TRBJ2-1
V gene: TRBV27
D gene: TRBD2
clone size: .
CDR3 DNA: TGTGCCAGCTACAGAGCGGGAGTGATCTCCTACAATGAGCAGTTCTTC
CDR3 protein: CASYRAGVISYNEQFF

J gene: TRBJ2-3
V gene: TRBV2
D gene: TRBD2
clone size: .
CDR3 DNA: TGTGCCAGCAGTAGGAGGTTCAGCGGGAGGCGAATCACAGATACGCAGTATTTT
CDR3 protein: CASSRRFSGRRITDTQYF

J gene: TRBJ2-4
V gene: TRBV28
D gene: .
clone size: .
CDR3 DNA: TGTGCCAGCAGTGCACAGGGCGGCAAGGCCAAAAACATTCAGTACTTC
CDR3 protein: CASSAQGGKAKNIQYF

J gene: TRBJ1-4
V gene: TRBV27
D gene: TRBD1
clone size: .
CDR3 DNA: TGTGCCAGCAGTCCACGGACAGGGTGGAATGAAAAACTGTTTTTT
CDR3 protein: CASSPRTGWNEKLFF